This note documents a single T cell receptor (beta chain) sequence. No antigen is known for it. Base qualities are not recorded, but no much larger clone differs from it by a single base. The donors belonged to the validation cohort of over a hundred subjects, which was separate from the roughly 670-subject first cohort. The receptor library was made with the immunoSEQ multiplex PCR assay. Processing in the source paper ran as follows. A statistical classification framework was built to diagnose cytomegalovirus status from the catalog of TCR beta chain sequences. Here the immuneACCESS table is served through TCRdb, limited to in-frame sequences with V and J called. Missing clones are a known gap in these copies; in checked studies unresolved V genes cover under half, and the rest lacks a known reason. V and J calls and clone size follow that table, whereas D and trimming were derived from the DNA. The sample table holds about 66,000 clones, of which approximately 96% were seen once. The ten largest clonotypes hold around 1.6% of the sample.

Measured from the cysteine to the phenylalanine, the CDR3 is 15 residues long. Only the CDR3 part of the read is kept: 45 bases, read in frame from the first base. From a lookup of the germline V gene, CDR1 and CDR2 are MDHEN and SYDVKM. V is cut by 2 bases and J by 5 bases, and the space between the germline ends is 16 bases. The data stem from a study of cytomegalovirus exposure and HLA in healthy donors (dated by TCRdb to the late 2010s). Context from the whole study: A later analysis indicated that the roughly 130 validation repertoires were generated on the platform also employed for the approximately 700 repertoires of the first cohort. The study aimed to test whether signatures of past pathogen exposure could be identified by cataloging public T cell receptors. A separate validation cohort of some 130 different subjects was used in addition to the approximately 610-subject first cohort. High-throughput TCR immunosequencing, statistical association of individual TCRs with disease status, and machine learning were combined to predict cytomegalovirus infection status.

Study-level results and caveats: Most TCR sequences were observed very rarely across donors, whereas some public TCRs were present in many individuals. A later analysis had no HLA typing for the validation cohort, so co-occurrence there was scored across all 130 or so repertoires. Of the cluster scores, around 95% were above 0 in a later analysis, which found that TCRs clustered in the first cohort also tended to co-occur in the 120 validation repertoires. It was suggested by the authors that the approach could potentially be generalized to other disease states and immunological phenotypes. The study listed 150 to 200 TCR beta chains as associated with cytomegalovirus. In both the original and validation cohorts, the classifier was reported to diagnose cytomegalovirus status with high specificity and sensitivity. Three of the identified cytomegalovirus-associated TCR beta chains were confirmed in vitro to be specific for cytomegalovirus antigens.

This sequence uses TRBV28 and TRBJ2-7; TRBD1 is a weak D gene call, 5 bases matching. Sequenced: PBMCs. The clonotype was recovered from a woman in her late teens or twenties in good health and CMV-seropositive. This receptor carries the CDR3 CASSLIYLGAHEQYF. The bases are TGTGCCAGCAGTTTAATCTACTTAGGGGCCCACGAGCAGTACTTC.